The subject of this entry is one T cell receptor beta chain. Antigen unknown. The data originate from a study of shared clonotypes between healthy human individuals. General study results and limits: Only blood was sampled; tissue repertoires likely differ.

CDR1 and CDR2 (germline): SEHNR, FQNEAQ (reference sequence). The CDR3 covers 13 residues. The ends were cut back, 5 bases at V and 6 bases at J, with 10 bases in the middle. Ten immunoSEQ deep assay plates served to sequence unsorted PBMC DNA. TCRdb's table, derived via immunoSEQ multiplex PCR, lists solely in-frame clones and lacks some. The sample has fewer than 650,000 clones, 76% seen once. The chain is built from TRBV7-9 and TRBJ2-2; D gene unclear. The receptor comes from a woman in her 40s in good health. Some clones in this sample may be carry-over from other donors' samples. What was sequenced was PBMCs. The CDR3 sequence: CASSELGSGELFF. The DNA for the CDR3 is TGTGCCAGCAGCGAGCTGGGGTCCGGGGAGCTGTTTTTT.